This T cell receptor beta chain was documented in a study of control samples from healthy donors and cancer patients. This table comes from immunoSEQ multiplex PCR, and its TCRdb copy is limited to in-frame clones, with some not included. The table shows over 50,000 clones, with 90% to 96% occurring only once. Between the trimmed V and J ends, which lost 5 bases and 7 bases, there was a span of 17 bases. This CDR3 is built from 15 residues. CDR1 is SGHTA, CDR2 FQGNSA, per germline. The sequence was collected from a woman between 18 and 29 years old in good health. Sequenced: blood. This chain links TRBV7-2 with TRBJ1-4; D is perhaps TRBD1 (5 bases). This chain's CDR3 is CASSVARGGIEKLFF. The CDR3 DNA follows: TGTGCCAGCAGCGTGGCCCGGGGCGGAATTGAAAAACTGTTTTTT.